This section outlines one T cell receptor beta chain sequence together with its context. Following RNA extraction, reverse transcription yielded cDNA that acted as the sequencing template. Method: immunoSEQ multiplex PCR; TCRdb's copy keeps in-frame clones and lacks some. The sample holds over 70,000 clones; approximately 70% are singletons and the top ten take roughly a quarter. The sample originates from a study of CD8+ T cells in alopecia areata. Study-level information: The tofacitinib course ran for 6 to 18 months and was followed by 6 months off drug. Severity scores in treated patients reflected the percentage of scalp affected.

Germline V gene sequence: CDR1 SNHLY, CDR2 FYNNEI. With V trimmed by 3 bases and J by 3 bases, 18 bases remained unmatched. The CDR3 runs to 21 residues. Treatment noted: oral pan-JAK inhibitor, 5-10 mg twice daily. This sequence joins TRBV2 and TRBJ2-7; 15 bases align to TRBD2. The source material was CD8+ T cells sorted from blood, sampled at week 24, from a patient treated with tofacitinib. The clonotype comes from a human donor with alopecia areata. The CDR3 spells CASSDRALRQGLAGGCYEQYF. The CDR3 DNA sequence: TGTGCCAGCAGTGACCGAGCGCTCCGACAGGGACTAGCGGGAGGTTGCTACGAGCAGTACTTC.